Below, one T cell receptor (beta chain) is given with its context. Germline-derived CDR1 and CDR2 are SEHNR and FQNEAQ (reference sequence). The ends lost 2 bases at V and 1 base at J; junction bases unmatched: 3. CDR3 length: 16 amino acids. This sample was taken from a study of radiation and T cells in renal cell carcinoma. Time point of the sample: blood 2 weeks post-SBRT. This sample's treatment: 15 Gy SBRT to primary tumor, nephrectomy 4 weeks later. The repertoire was sequenced with immunoSEQ multiplex PCR; TCRdb's copy has only in-frame clones and lacks some. The sample lists 100,000 to 150,000 clones, 81% occurring once.

The chain couples TRBV7-9 to TRBJ2-7; TRBD1 aligns across 12 bases. Sample: blood, taken from a patient whose treatment included radiotherapy and nephrectomy. The receptor was isolated from a man aged 50 to 59 with renal cell carcinoma. CDR3 nucleotides: TGTGCCAGCAGCTTATGGGGACAGGGGGCTTCCTACGAGCAGTACTTC. It encodes CASSLWGQGASYEQYF.